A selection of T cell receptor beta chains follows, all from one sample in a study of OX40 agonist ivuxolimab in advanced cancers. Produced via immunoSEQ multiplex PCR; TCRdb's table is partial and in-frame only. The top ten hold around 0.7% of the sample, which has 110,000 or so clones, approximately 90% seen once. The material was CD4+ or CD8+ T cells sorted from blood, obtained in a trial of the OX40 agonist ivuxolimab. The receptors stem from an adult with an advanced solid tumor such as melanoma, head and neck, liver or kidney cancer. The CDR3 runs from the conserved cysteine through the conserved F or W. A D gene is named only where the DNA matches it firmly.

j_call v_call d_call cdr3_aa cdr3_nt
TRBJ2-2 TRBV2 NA CASIWRGSGELFF TGTGCCAGCATTTGGAGGGGGTCCGGGGAGCTGTTTTTT
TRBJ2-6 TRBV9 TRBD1 CASSVVIPGTGTAGANVLTF TGTGCCAGCAGCGTAGTTATCCCGGGGACAGGGACGGCTGGGGCCAACGTCCTGACTTTC
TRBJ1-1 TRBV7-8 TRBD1 CASSWGQGMNTEAFF TGTGCCAGCAGCTGGGGACAGGGCATGAACACTGAAGCTTTCTTT
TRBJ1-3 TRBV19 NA CASARGPGNTIYF TGTGCCAGTGCCCGCGGGCCTGGAAACACCATATATTTT
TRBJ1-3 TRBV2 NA CASGGAGPGNTIYF TGTGCCAGCGGAGGAGCAGGGCCGGGAAACACCATATATTTT
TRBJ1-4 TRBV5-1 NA CASVRFRDGNEKLFF TGCGCCAGTGTCCGATTCCGGGACGGTAATGAAAAACTGTTTTTT
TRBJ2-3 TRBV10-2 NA CASSLGDTQYF TGCGCCAGCAGCCTGGGAGATACGCAGTATTTT
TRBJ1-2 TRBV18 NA CASSPSSAIYGYTF TGTGCCAGCTCACCAAGTTCAGCCATCTATGGCTACACCTTC
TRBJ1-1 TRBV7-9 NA CASSYHTNTEAFF TGTGCCAGCAGCTACCATACTAACACTGAAGCTTTCTTT
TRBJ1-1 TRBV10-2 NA CASSKMNTEAFF TGCGCCAGCAGTAAGATGAACACTGAAGCTTTCTTT
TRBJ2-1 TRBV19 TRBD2 CASSFRRLADNEQFF TGTGCCAGTAGTTTCCGGAGACTAGCGGACAATGAGCAGTTCTTC
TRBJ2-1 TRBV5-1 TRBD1 CASSSQPGQFNNEQFF TGCGCCAGCAGCTCCCAACCGGGACAGTTCAACAATGAGCAGTTCTTC
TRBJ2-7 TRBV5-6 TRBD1 CASSLLGQGGREQYF TGTGCCAGCAGCTTGCTGGGACAGGGAGGGAGGGAGCAGTACTTC
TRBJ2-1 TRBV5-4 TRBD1 CASSLGGTGVENEQFF TGTGCCAGCAGCTTGGGCGGGACAGGGGTTGAAAATGAGCAGTTCTTC
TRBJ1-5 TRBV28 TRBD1 CASSLPDRGPVNQPQHF TGTGCCAGCAGTCTACCGGACAGGGGGCCAGTCAATCAGCCCCAGCATTTT